Described below is a single TCR beta chain sequence and its context. The data were taken from a study of blood T cell repertoires in COVID-19. Background on the study: Material from acute and convalescent COVID-19 was sourced from the United States, Italy and Spain. The analysed material was cDNA or gDNA that came from T cells, B-cell-depleted T cells, or PBMCs.

CDR3 length: 16 amino acids. Trimming took 2 bases from V and 5 from J, leaving 15 bases between them. Per the germline V gene, CDR1 is SGHTA and CDR2 is FQGTGA. In the original workflow: Cell counts per sample came from amplifying reference gene primers. Libraries were prepared by immunoSEQ multiplex PCR; TCRdb keeps only in-frame clonotypes and omits some of them. The V and J calls and clone size are taken from that table; D and trimming were inferred from the DNA. The table has about 200,000 clones, approximately 84% seen once; the top ten hold 4.4%. The specimen was peripheral blood. The chain employs TRBV7-3 and TRBJ2-2; tentative D call: TRBD1 (5 bases). This clonotype was obtained from a man aged 50-59 years with acute or convalescent COVID-19. CDR3 DNA sequence: TGTGCCAGCAGCTTATACCAAGGGGCGCATACCGGGGAGCTGTTTTTT. This encodes CASSLYQGAHTGELFF.